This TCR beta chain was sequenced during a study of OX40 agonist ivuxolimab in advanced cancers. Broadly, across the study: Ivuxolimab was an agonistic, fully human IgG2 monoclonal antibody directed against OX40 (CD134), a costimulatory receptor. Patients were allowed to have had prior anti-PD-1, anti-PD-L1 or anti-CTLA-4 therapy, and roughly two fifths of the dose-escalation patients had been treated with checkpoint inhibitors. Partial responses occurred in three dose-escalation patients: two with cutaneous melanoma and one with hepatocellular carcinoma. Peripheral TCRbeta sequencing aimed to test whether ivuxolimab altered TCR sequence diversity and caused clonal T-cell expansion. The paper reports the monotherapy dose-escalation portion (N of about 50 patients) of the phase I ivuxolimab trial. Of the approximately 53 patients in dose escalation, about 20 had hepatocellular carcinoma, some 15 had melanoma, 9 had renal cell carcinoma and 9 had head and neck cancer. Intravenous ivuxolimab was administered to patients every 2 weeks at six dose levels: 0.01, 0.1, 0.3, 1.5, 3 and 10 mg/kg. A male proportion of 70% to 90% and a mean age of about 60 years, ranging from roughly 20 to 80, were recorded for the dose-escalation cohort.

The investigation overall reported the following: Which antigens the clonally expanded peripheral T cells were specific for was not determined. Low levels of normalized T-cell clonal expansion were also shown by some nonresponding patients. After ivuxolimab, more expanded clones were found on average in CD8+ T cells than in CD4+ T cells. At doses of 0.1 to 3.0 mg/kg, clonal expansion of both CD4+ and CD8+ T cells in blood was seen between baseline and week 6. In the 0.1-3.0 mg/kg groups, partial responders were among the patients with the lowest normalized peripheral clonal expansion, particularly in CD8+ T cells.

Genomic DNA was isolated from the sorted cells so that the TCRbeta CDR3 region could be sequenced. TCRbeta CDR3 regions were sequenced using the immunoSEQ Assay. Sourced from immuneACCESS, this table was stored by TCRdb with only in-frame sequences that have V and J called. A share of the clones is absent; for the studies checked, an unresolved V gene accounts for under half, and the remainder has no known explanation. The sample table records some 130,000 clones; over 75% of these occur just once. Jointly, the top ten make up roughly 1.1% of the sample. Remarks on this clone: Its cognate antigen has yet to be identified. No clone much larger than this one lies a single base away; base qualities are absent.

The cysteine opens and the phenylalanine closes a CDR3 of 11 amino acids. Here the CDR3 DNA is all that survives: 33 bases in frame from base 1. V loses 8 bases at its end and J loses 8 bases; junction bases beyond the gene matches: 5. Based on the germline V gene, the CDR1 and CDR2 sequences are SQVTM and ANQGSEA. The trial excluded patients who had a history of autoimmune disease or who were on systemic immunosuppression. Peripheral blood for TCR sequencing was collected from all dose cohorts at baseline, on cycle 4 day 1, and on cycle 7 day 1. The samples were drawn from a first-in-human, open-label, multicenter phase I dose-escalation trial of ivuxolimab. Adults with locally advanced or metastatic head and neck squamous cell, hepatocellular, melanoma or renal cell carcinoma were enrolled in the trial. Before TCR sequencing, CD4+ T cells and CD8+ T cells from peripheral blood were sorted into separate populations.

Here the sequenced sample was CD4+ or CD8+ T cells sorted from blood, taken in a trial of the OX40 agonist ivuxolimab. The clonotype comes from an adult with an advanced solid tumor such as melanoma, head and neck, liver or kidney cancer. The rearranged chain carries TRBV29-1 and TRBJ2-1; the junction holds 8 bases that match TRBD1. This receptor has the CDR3 CSSQGADEQFF. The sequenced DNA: TGCAGCAGTCAGGGGGCGGATGAGCAGTTCTTC.